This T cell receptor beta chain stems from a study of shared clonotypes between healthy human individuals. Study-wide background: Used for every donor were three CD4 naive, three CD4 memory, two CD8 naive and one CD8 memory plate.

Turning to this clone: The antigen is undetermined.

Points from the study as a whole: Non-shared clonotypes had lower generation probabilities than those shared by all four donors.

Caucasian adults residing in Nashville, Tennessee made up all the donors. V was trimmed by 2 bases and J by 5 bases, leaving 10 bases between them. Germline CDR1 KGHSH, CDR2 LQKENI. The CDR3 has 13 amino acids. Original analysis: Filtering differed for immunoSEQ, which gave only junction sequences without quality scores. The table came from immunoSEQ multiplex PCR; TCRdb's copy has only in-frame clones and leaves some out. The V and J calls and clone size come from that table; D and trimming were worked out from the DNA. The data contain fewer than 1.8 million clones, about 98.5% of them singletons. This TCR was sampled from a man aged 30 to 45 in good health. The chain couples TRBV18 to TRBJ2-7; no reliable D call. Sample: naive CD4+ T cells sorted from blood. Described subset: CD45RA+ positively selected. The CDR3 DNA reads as TGTGCCAGCTCACCAAAGGCAGAGGACGAGCAGTACTTC. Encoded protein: CASSPKAEDEQYF.